This entry is about one T cell receptor beta chain. What antigen it recognizes has not been identified. Base qualities are not recorded, but no much larger clone differs from it by a single base. TCRbeta CDR3 regions were amplified from genomic DNA using the immunoSEQ Assay, a bias-controlled multiplex PCR. As for how the authors treated the data: Nucleated cell counts per sample were estimated from amplification of reference gene primers within the assay. Sequence reads were collapsed and filtered to measure the absolute abundance of every unique TCRbeta CDR3 rearrangement. For each sample, productive Simpson clonality was calculated as the square root of Simpson's diversity index over productive rearrangements. As stored in TCRdb, this immuneACCESS dataset retains in-frame rearrangements with V and J assigned. A fraction of the clones does not appear; measured against another copy, unresolved V genes explain less than half of the discrepancy, and the remainder lacks a known reason. The DNA was the basis for D and trimming; V, J and clone size are from that table. The sample table records around 300,000 clones; 70% to 90% of these occur just once. The top ten clonotypes cover less than 15% of the sample.

One collaborating source in Seattle enrolled patients while the patients were actively infected and followed the patients over time throughout the course of disease. Whole blood was collected in K2EDTA tubes by collaborating institutions according to the institutions' own protocols. For TCRbeta analysis, collaborators shipped samples in one of three forms: frozen whole blood, isolated PBMCs, or DNA extracted from either of those sample types. The data were taken from a study of blood T cell repertoires in COVID-19 (TCRdb year 2020). About the full investigation: Samples from collaborators originated in the United States, Italy and Spain and spanned both the acute and convalescent phases of COVID-19. Deeply sampled blood TCRbeta repertoires from subjects exposed to, actively infected with, or recovered from COVID-19 were included in the dataset. A de-identified subject ID, COVID-19 status, age in years and sex were almost always included in the sample metadata. Where HLA class I and class II types were available, the types were taken from metadata supplied by the sample provider, not from assay-based typing. The repertoires were made available in a free public database intended to serve as a resource for research on the immune response to SARS-CoV-2. The material from the prospective study consisted of cDNA or gDNA derived from T cells, B-cell-depleted T cells, or PBMCs. Samples were obtained from the ongoing ImmuneRACE study (first 160 participants) and from over a thousand subjects provided by 6 global collaborators.

V is cut back by 5 bases and J by 8 bases, with 12 bases in the junction unmatched. Including the terminal cysteine and phenylalanine, the CDR3 comprises 16 residues. Left in the record is the CDR3 DNA by itself, 48 bases read in frame from the first base. Via the germline V gene, CDR1 is SGHTA and CDR2 FQGNSA. General study outcomes and caveats: Clinical and demographic metadata were provided uncurated, with the amount varying by source and participant.

The receptor was derived from a woman in her 70s with COVID-19, enrolled during active disease. Sequenced material: peripheral blood. The chain links TRBV7-2 with TRBJ1-6; 7 central bases correspond to TRBD1. This receptor has the CDR3 CASSLNSNRGDSPLHF. The nucleotide sequence is given as TGTGCCAGCAGCCTCAACTCGAACAGGGGAGATTCACCCCTCCACTTT.